These 30 T cell receptor beta chains originate from one sample sequenced in a study of T-cell reconstitution after alpha-beta-depleted transplantation in children. Unique molecular identifiers were built into the TCRbeta library. Using its own MiXCR run on the PCR reads, TCRdb lists one record per CDR3 protein. Altogether tens of thousands of distinct CDR3 sequences are present, about a sixth being singletons, with the ten largest covering about half. The sample consisted of PBMCs, mostly from graft donor cells, taken 360 days after TCRalphabeta/CD19-depleted stem cell transplant. The origin of the receptors is a male patient between 2 and 9 years old who had a stem cell transplant for acute lymphoblastic leukemia, so the T cells may come from the graft donor.

This clonotype occurred a few times. The V gene is TRBV7-8, the J gene TRBJ1-2; D may be TRBD1 (6 bases). Germline V gene sequence: CDR1 SGHVS, CDR2 FQNEAQ. The CDR3 is 14 residues long. V lost 3 bases and J lost 5, with 13 bases in between. The CDR3 spells CASSFRGSAYGYTF. CDR3 DNA sequence: TGTGCCAGCAGCTTCAGGGGCTCCGCTTATGGCTACACCTTC.

This clonotype was seen only a few times. The chain recombines TRBV7-9 with TRBJ2-7; either TRBD1 or TRBD2 may supply D (5 bases each). In germline, CDR1 is SEHNR, CDR2 FQNEAQ (reference sequence). V shed 3 bases and J shed 2 bases, with 11 bases lying between them. The CDR3 has 14 residues. CDR3 loop: CASSFGTPPYEQYF. The CDR3 DNA is TGTGCCAGCAGCTTTGGGACGCCACCCTACGAGCAGTACTTC.

The J gene is TRBJ2-2, the V gene TRBV12-3 or TRBV12-4; 8 bases line up with TRBD2. The CDR3 extends over 15 amino acids. J gave up 7 bases and V 6 bases, and 10 bases lay outside the gene matches. This chain's CDR3 is CASRPGAGGGGELFF. CDR3 sequence (DNA): TGTGCCAGCAGGCCCGGGGCGGGAGGCGGCGGGGAGCTGTTTTTT.

The V gene is TRBV6-1, the J gene TRBJ1-4; D call uncertain. The CDR3 totals 13 residues. The germline CDR1 and CDR2 sequences are MNHNS and SASEGT. V gave up 6 bases and J gave up 0 bases, with 5 bases separating them. The DNA of the CDR3 is TGTGCCAGCAGCCCTACAACTAATGAAAAACTGTTTTTT. This encodes CASSPTTNEKLFF.

In its sample, this clonotype was seen many times. The chain joins TRBV6-6 to TRBJ1-6; perhaps TRBD1 as D (6 bases). The CDR3 has 16 residues. V was cut by 4 bases and J by 10 bases, with 20 bases left in between. Germline V CDR1 and CDR2: MNHNY, SVGAGI (reference sequence). CDR3 in amino acids: CASSSPRGGGGSPLHF. The CDR3 DNA is TGTGCCAGCAGTTCCCCTCGAGGAGGGGGAGGATCACCCCTCCACTTT.

This clonotype occurred a few times. The CDR3 DNA is TGCAGCGTTGAAACAGGCTACGAGCAGTACTTC. It translates to CSVETGYEQYF. This chain uses TRBV29-1 with TRBJ2-7, with D tentatively TRBD1 (5 bases). This CDR3 has 11 amino acids. CDR1 is SQVTM and CDR2 is ANQGSEA in the germline V gene. Trimming cost V 2 bases and J 3 bases, with 5 bases left between them.

The rearrangement joins TRBV10-3 to TRBJ2-4; no clear D. Germline V lookup: CDR1 ENHRY, CDR2 SYGVKD. CDR3 size: 13 residues. Trimming pared 2 bases from V and 3 bases from J, leaving 5 bases between. The CDR3 loop reads CAISEGSKNIQYF. The CDR3 nucleotides are TGTGCCATCAGTGAGGGAAGCAAAAACATTCAGTACTTC.

The chain links TRBV27 to TRBJ2-7, with unresolved D. The V gene's germline CDR1 is MNHEY and CDR2 SMNVEV (reference sequence). CDR3 length equals 15 residues. Between the trimmed V and J ends, which lost 3 bases and 5 bases, there was a span of 17 bases. The CDR3 is CASSFQAGRWDEQYF. The DNA for the CDR3 is TGTGCCAGCAGTTTCCAGGCAGGCCGTTGGGACGAGCAGTACTTC.

This clonotype was detected many times. This rearrangement joins TRBV13 to TRBJ2-6, with 7 bases matching TRBD2. V was pared by 5 bases and J by 4 bases, with 11 bases of the junction left unmatched. The germline gives CDR1 PRHDT, CDR2 FYEKMQ (reference sequence). This CDR3 is 17 amino acids long. The CDR3 nucleotides are TGTGCCAGCAGCCTAGCCTCTAAAGCGGGGGGGGCCAACGTCCTGACTTTC. Amino acids: CASSLASKAGGANVLTF.

The V call is TRBV7-9, the J call TRBJ2-7, with 8 nucleotides matching TRBD2. V lost 1 base and J lost 6; bases outside the gene matches: 8. CDR3 length: 15 amino acids. Germline loops: CDR1 SEHNR, CDR2 FQNEAQ (reference sequence). CDR3: CASSLEGLGWSEQYF. The CDR3, as DNA: TGTGCCAGCAGCTTAGAGGGACTAGGCTGGAGCGAGCAGTACTTC.

The chain uses TRBV24-1 and TRBJ2-5, with 12 bases identical to TRBD2. The J segment lost 7 bases and the V segment lost 0 bases, leaving 11 bases of the junction unmatched. Per germline, CDR1 KGHDR and CDR2 SFDVKD. The CDR3 runs 18 residues. The CDR3 bases are TGTGCCACCAGTGATTTGTGGTGGACTAGCGGGGTCCGGGGGACCCAGTACTTC. Translation: CATSDLWWTSGVRGTQYF.

This chain links TRBV12-3 or TRBV12-4 with TRBJ2-6, with D tentatively TRBD1 or TRBD2 (5 bases each). Trimming removed 1 base from V and 3 bases from J, with 10 bases in between. The CDR3 has 16 residues. CDR3 residues: CASSLGGFSGANVLTF. CDR3 in DNA: TGTGCCAGCAGTTTAGGGGGGTTCAGTGGGGCCAACGTCCTGACTTTC.

The V gene is TRBV12-3 or TRBV12-4, the J gene TRBJ2-7, with TRBD2 matching 13 bases. The J segment lost 6 bases and the V segment lost 5 bases, leaving 4 bases of the junction unmatched. The CDR3 loop spans 14 amino acids. In DNA form, the CDR3 reads TGTGCCAGCAGTACTAGCGGGAGGGCCGGCGAGCAGTACTTC. It codes for CASSTSGRAGEQYF.

This clonotype was detected ten times or more. The chain couples TRBV5-1 to TRBJ2-1; D not resolved. Per the germline V gene, CDR1 is SGHRS and CDR2 is YFSETQ. The CDR3 is 13 amino acids. The V end was cut by 1 base, the J end by 4 bases, with 6 bases between. CDR3 nucleotide sequence: TGCGCCAGCAGCTTGATACAGTACAATGAGCAGTTCTTC. It yields the protein CASSLIQYNEQFF.

There are many counts of this clonotype. The chain carries TRBV7-6 and TRBJ1-1; unclear D gene. Germline loops: CDR1 SGHVS, CDR2 FNYEAQ. This CDR3 has 15 amino acids. V was pared by 1 base and J by 1 base, with 10 bases between. The CDR3, as DNA: TGTGCCAGCAGCTTAGTACCTTTCGGGAACACTGAAGCTTTCTTT. It yields the protein CASSLVPFGNTEAFF.

The rearrangement links TRBV11-2 to TRBJ2-6; D possibly uses TRBD1 or TRBD2 (5 bases each). Looked up from germline, CDR1 is SGHAT and CDR2 is FQNNGV. The CDR3 covers 18 residues. V was cut by 0 bases and J by 0 bases, with 12 bases left in between. This chain's CDR3 is CASSLDGAWPSGANVLTF. DNA of the CDR3: TGTGCCAGCAGCTTAGACGGGGCCTGGCCCTCTGGGGCCAACGTCCTGACTTTC.

The chain joins TRBV5-1 to TRBJ2-1; the match to TRBD2 covers 15 bases. This CDR3 comprises 16 residues. Germline CDR1 and CDR2: SGHRS and YFSETQ. Unmatched junction bases numbered 8, after V lost 1 base and J lost 12 bases. CDR3: CASSLRGLAGGPSQFF. DNA of the CDR3: TGCGCCAGCAGCTTGAGGGGACTAGCGGGAGGCCCATCGCAGTTCTTC.

This chain connects TRBV12-3 or TRBV12-4 to TRBJ2-3, with D perhaps TRBD2 (6 bases). With 7 bases removed from V and 0 bases from J, the gap between germline ends came to 20 bases. The CDR3 runs to 17 residues. CDR3: CASTIEGLATSTDTQYF. The DNA of the CDR3 is TGTGCCAGCACTATAGAGGGCCTAGCGACTAGCACAGATACGCAGTATTTT.

The gene calls are TRBV7-4 and TRBJ2-7; TRBD1 aligns across 9 bases. Germline V gene sequence: CDR1 SGHVT, CDR2 SQSDAQ. The CDR3 length is 22 residues. V shed 2 bases and J 0 bases; nucleotides not matched to a gene: 23. The CDR3 nucleotides read TGTGCCAGCAGCTTAAACCTTAGATACAGGGGGCGCCCCCGGGGGAGCTCCTACGAGCAGTACTTC. It codes for CASSLNLRYRGRPRGSSYEQYF.

This clonotype was picked up a small number of times. The chain combines TRBV12-3 or TRBV12-4 with TRBJ1-1; a weak D match, TRBD1 (5 bases). The CDR3 totals 12 residues. Trimming pared 2 bases from V and 5 bases from J, leaving 6 bases between. The CDR3 protein is CASSLTGTEAFF. CDR3 nucleotide sequence: TGTGCCAGCAGTTTAACAGGAACTGAAGCTTTCTTT.

There are a few counts of this clonotype. The V call is TRBV7-2, the J call TRBJ2-5; no reliable D call. CDR1 and CDR2 (germline): SGHTA, FQGNSA. V was clipped by 0 bases and J by 4 bases, with 12 bases between them. The CDR3 runs to 15 residues. The CDR3 nucleotides are TGTGCCAGCAGCTTAGCTGGCGAAGTGTCAGAGACCCAGTACTTC. It is translated as CASSLAGEVSETQYF.

The rearrangement links TRBV24-1 to TRBJ1-5; D perhaps matches TRBD1 (6 bases). Deletions cut 7 bases from V and 9 bases from J, with 18 bases between. The germline V gene encodes CDR1 KGHDR and CDR2 SFDVKD. The CDR3 length is 14 residues. The CDR3 region is CATSPANRAGPQHF. The CDR3 region has the DNA TGTGCCACCAGCCCCGCAAACAGGGCTGGGCCCCAGCATTTT.

This clonotype has a handful of counts. The rearrangement uses TRBV3-1 and TRBJ2-7; no reliable D call. Trimming removed 0 bases from V and 7 bases from J, with 7 bases in between. CDR3 size: 12 residues. Germline CDR1 is LGHDT and CDR2 is YNNKEL (reference sequence). CDR3 residues: CASSQDRKEQYF. The DNA of the CDR3 is TGTGCCAGCAGCCAAGATCGGAAGGAGCAGTACTTC.

The J gene is TRBJ1-1, the V gene TRBV5-1; the D is unclear. CDR1 and CDR2 from the germline V gene are SGHRS and YFSETQ. The CDR3 runs to 13 residues. Trimming cost V 4 bases and J 1 base, with 8 bases left between them. CDR3 loop: CASSATANTEAFF. The CDR3 nucleotides read TGCGCCAGCAGCGCGACTGCGAACACTGAAGCTTTCTTT.

The chain uses TRBV3-1 and TRBJ1-1; D uncertain. The V end lost 6 bases, the J end lost 6 bases, and 20 bases lay between the germline ends. The germline V gene encodes CDR1 LGHDT and CDR2 YNNKEL (reference sequence). This CDR3 spans 15 amino acids. CDR3 bases: TGTGCCAGCAGTGGGATAGGAGCCCCCAACCCTGAAGCTTTCTTT. Translated, it gives CASSGIGAPNPEAFF.

Turning to this clonotype: The CDR3 does not end in the conserved phenylalanine or tryptophan, so this is likely a read error. This chain links TRBV20-1 with TRBJ2-7; 9 bases align to TRBD2. Per the germline V gene, CDR1 is DFQATT and CDR2 is SNEGSKA (reference sequence). The V gene end was trimmed by 5 bases and the J gene end by 4 bases; junction bases not matched to a gene: 6. This CDR3 spans 13 amino acids. The CDR3 DNA reads TGCAGTGCTCCGGGACTAGCAGGTTACGAGCAGTACCTC. Protein product: CSAPGLAGYEQYL.

V is TRBV5-1 and J is TRBJ2-1; D not certain. From germline, CDR1 is SGHRS and CDR2 YFSETQ. This CDR3 contains 14 residues. Trimming pared 1 base from V and 8 bases from J, leaving 13 bases between. CDR3 in DNA: TGCGCCAGCAGCTTGAGGGCAGTTTTGGATGAGCAGTTCTTC. It translates to CASSLRAVLDEQFF.

Concerning this clonotype: A junction boundary mismatches the germline segment, possibly from a read error. This rearrangement joins TRBV6-1 to TRBJ1-1, with D maybe TRBD1 (6 bases). This CDR3 contains 14 residues. CDR1 and CDR2 from the germline V gene are MNHNS and SASEGT. CDR3 sequence (DNA): TGTGCCAGCAGTCCGTATAGGGGGAACGCTGAAGCTTTCTTT. Translation gives CASSPYRGNAEAFF.

V is TRBV5-5 and J is TRBJ2-3; a possible D gene is TRBD2 (6 bases). Per germline, CDR1 SGHKS and CDR2 YYEKEE (reference sequence). This CDR3 is built from 16 residues. Trimming removed 0 bases from V and 0 bases from J, with 11 bases in between. The CDR3 DNA reads TGTGCCAGCAGCTTGGATGGGGGGATGAGCACAGATACGCAGTATTTT. Translating it yields CASSLDGGMSTDTQYF.

This clonotype was seen just once. The CDR3 nucleotides are TGCGCCAGCAGTGAGTCTCTGGGACAAAGGGATACGCAGTATTTT. Its protein is CASSESLGQRDTQYF. The V gene is TRBV10-1, the J gene TRBJ2-3; tentative D call: TRBD1 (6 bases). The V gene's germline CDR1 is WNHNN and CDR2 SYGVQD (reference sequence). The CDR3 extends over 15 amino acids. Trimming cost V 0 bases and J 6 bases, with 13 bases left between them.